The subject of this entry is one TCR beta chain. Antigen unknown. These data belong to a study of T cell repertoires in cytomegalovirus infection. Study-level background: The study used recently identified HLA-C-restricted and well-studied HLA-B-restricted CMV epitopes. Study-wide results and limits: The ex vivo response was dominated by HLA-C-restricted CMV-specific TCR beta clonotypes. People with CMV and the relevant HLA were identified by cumulative public TCR beta family frequency.

TCRdb processed the reads anew with MiXCR; each CDR3 protein has one entry. The table lists 830,000 or so distinct CDR3 sequences, about 31% of them singletons. Sequenced here: cultured CD8+ T cells from PBMCs, sampled from culture after CMV antigen stimulation. This clonotype was sampled from a human donor in good health (CMV status not recorded). Some clones in this sample may be carry-over from other donors' samples.

The CDR3 nucleotides are TGTGCCAGGGGATTGTGGGGCAATGAGCAGTTCTTC. Encoded protein: CARGLWGNEQFF. The J gene is TRBJ2-1, the V gene TRBV2; unclear D gene. In germline, CDR1 is SNHLY, CDR2 FYNNEI. This CDR3 has 12 residues. Deletions cut 9 bases from V and 6 bases from J, with 12 bases between.